This T cell receptor beta chain originates from a study of blood T cell repertoires in COVID-19. Study-level information: Collection of acute and convalescent COVID-19 samples took place in the United States, Italy and Spain. From T cells, B-cell-depleted T cells, or PBMCs came the material, which was cDNA or gDNA.

Authors' processing steps: Amplification from reference gene primers served as the basis for estimated nucleated cell counts. Sequencing was performed with immunoSEQ multiplex PCR; in TCRdb, only in-frame clones are kept and a portion is missing. D and trimming come from the DNA, and the V and J calls and clone size come from that table. This sample yields 130,000 to 150,000 clones, of which around 80% are seen a single time; 6% to 7.5% belongs to the top ten. CDR1 LNHDA and CDR2 SQIVND come from the germline V gene (reference sequence). Trimming shortened V by 7 bases and J by 7 bases, and 11 bases separated the two germline ends. This CDR3 region has 13 residues.

The receptor's source is a human donor in a cohort sampled during active COVID-19. Specimen: peripheral blood. The rearrangement links TRBV19 to TRBJ1-6; perhaps TRBD1 as D (6 bases). This CDR3 is CASNPQGNSPLHF. DNA of the CDR3: TGTGCCAGTAACCCACAGGGAAATTCACCCCTCCACTTT.